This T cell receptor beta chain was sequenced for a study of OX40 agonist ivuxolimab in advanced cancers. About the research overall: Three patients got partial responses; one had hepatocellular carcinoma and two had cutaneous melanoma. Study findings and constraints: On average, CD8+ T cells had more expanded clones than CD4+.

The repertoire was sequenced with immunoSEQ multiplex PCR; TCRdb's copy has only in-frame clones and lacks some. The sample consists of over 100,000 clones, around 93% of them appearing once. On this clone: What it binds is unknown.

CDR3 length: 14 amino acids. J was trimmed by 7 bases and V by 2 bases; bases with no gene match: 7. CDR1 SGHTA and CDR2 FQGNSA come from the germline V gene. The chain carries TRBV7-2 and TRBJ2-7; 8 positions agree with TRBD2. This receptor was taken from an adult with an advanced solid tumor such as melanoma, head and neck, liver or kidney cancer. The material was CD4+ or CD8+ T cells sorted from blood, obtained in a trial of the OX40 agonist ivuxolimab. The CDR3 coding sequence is TGTGCCAGCAGCTTAAGAGCGGGAGTGAGGGAGCAGTACTTC. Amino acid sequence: CASSLRAGVREQYF.